The clone carrying this T cell receptor beta chain was recorded at least ten times. This entry comes from a study of T cells after yellow fever vaccination. At the level of the study: Some fractions had low cell numbers, and these were prepared with SMART-Seq v4 Ultra Low Input.

This CDR3 has 12 residues. Germline V CDR1 and CDR2: ENHRY, SYGVKD. V dropped 3 bases and J dropped 5 bases, with 8 bases sitting between them. One entry per CDR3 protein results from TCRdb running MiXCR on the 5' RACE reads. The sample carries around 120,000 distinct CDR3 sequences, 6.5% to 9% recorded once. The chain has TRBV10-3 and TRBJ2-7, with D perhaps TRBD1 (6 bases). Here the sequenced sample was CD4+ T cells sorted from PBMCs, taken about 41 days after the first yellow fever vaccination. The clonotype originates from a man between 18 and 35 years old who received the YFV17D yellow fever vaccine. The CDR3 sequence is CAISEQGHEQYF. The CDR3 DNA reads as TGTGCCATCAGTGAACAGGGCCACGAGCAGTACTTC.